This TCR beta chain appears in the sequencing data of a study of blood T cell repertoires in COVID-19. Across the whole study: Samples of COVID-19 (acute and convalescent) were obtained from the United States, Italy and Spain. Sources were T cells, B-cell-depleted T cells, or PBMCs; the material itself was cDNA or gDNA.

This clone was observed a few times. The CDR3 is 12 amino acids. V shed 3 bases and J shed 0 bases, with 3 bases lying between them. CDR1 and CDR2 from the germline V gene are SGHAT and FQNNGV. As originally analysed: Estimation of nucleated cell counts was performed using reference gene primer amplification. Sequencing used immunoSEQ multiplex PCR; TCRdb keeps in-frame clones, though not all of them. The DNA was the basis for D and trimming; V, J and clone size are from that table. The table includes 160,000 or so clones, approximately 90% detected once. Sequences were obtained from peripheral blood. This receptor was obtained from a young man with acute or convalescent COVID-19. The rearrangement joins TRBV11-2 to TRBJ2-7; D not certain. CDR3 coding DNA: TGTGCCAGCAGCTTTAGCTCCTACGAGCAGTACTTC. It translates to CASSFSSYEQYF.